Following are 30 T cell receptor beta chains from one sample sequenced in a study of beta chain features in type 1 diabetes. Since all of the isolated RNA was reverse transcribed, expressed TCRB transcripts were what got sequenced. Assay: immunoSEQ multiplex PCR; the TCRdb copy retains only in-frame clones and omits some. Here the sample spans 130,000 to 150,000 clones, roughly 50% being singletons. The material sequenced was Tregs from blood. All receptors derive from a man aged 18 to 30 in good health.

The chain carries TRBV5-4 and TRBJ1-1; D possibly corresponds to TRBD1 (6 bases). The CDR3 totals 14 residues. Deletions cut 1 base from V and 5 bases from J, with 12 bases between. CDR1 and CDR2 from the germline V gene are SGHNT and YYREEE (reference sequence). CDR3 residues: CASSLYRAGTEAFF. The CDR3 DNA follows: TGTGCCAGCAGCTTGTACAGGGCGGGTACTGAAGCTTTCTTT.

The chain combines TRBV11-3 with TRBJ2-2, with a tentative D call TRBD1 (6 bases). Trimming stripped 4 bases from V and 5 bases from J, with 14 bases between. CDR1 and CDR2 from the germline V gene are SGHNT and YENEEA. This CDR3 has 15 residues. The CDR3 DNA follows: TGTGCCAGCAGCTATCAGGGGATGGGTACCGGGGAGCTGTTTTTT. This translates into CASSYQGMGTGELFF.

The CDR3 loop is CATRFRDYNEQFF. The CDR3 nucleotides are TGTGCCACCCGATTCCGGGACTACAATGAGCAGTTCTTC. The chain links TRBV27 to TRBJ2-1; D may be TRBD2 (5 bases). CDR1 and CDR2 (germline): MNHEY, SMNVEV (reference sequence). V was cut by 10 bases and J by 3 bases, with 13 bases left in between. CDR3 length equals 13 residues.

V and J are TRBV30 and TRBJ1-4; D possibly corresponds to TRBD1 (6 bases). V was clipped by 1 base and J by 5 bases, with 14 bases between them. The CDR3 consists of 15 residues. CDR1 is GTSNPN and CDR2 is SVGIG in the germline V gene (reference sequence). DNA for the CDR3: TGTGCCTGGAGTGCTTGGACAGTTACAAATGAAAAACTGTTTTTT. It translates to CAWSAWTVTNEKLFF.

This clone appeared a few times. This sequence joins TRBV19 and TRBJ1-6, with a weak D call TRBD1 (5 bases). The CDR3 is made up of 13 amino acids. CDR1 and CDR2 (germline): LNHDA, SQIVND (reference sequence). V shed 9 bases and J shed 10 bases, with 16 bases lying between them. CDR3: CASSGGGRSPLHF. The DNA for the CDR3 is TGTGCCAGCTCCGGGGGAGGACGCTCACCCCTCCACTTT.

The chain couples TRBV18 to TRBJ2-7; D gene ambiguous. V shed 5 bases and J shed 0 bases, with 11 bases lying between them. CDR1 KGHSH and CDR2 LQKENI come from the germline V gene. The length of the CDR3 is 14 residues. For the CDR3, the DNA is TGTGCCAGCTCATGGGCAGGTAGCTCCTACGAGCAGTACTTC. This sequence encodes CASSWAGSSYEQYF.

This clone has a handful of counts. The chain employs TRBV7-2 and TRBJ2-7; TRBD2 is a possible D gene (6 bases). Germline assignment: CDR1 SGHTA and CDR2 FQGNSA. The CDR3 is made up of 15 amino acids. The germline V and J ends were trimmed by 3 bases and 6 bases, with 18 bases remaining between them. This chain's CDR3 is CASSFYGGGNAEQYF. Here the CDR3 DNA reads TGTGCCAGCAGCTTTTATGGAGGAGGGAACGCCGAGCAGTACTTC.

Only a few counts were recorded for this clone. The V call is TRBV7-2, the J call TRBJ2-3; TRBD2 might be the D (6 bases). Germline V gene data show CDR1 as SGHTA and CDR2 as FQGNSA. This CDR3 spans 16 amino acids. Trimming left V 6 bases short and J 0 bases short, with 16 bases between. This CDR3 is CASRPPGGRSTDTQYF. The CDR3 DNA reads as TGTGCCAGCAGACCCCCCGGGGGACGGAGCACAGATACGCAGTATTTT.

CDR3 residues: CASSLGFAFPADTQYF. CDR3 in DNA: TGTGCCAGCAGCTTAGGGTTCGCGTTCCCCGCGGATACGCAGTATTTT. The rearrangement uses TRBV11-1 and TRBJ2-3; D gene unclear. Per the germline V gene, CDR1 is SGHAT and CDR2 is FQDESV (reference sequence). The V and J ends lost 1 base and 6 bases respectively, with 17 bases between them. The CDR3 spans 16 residues.

The V and J genes are TRBV7-2 and TRBJ2-1; TRBD2 matches at 9 bases. With V trimmed by 2 bases and J by 15 bases, 11 bases remained unmatched. This CDR3 contains 14 residues. Germline CDR1 is SGHTA and CDR2 is FQGNSA. The CDR3 is CASSLITSGPGGFF. DNA of the CDR3: TGTGCCAGCAGCTTAATTACTAGCGGGCCTGGTGGGTTCTTC.

This clone was detected only once. The germline gene is not matched at one end of the junction; a read error may be the cause. V gene TRBV20-1 combines with J gene TRBJ1-4; 7 nucleotides align to TRBD1. Per the germline V gene, CDR1 is DFQATT and CDR2 is SNEGSKA (reference sequence). The CDR3 has 11 residues. CDR3: CSARDQQGGIF. The CDR3 DNA reads TGCAGTGCTAGAGATCAGCAGGGGGGTATTTTT.

The genes are TRBV7-9 and TRBJ1-2; weak D call: TRBD1 (5 bases). The germline CDR1 and CDR2 sequences are SEHNR and FQNEAQ (reference sequence). The V end lost 5 bases, the J end lost 4 bases, and 11 bases lay between the germline ends. The CDR3 has 13 amino acids. CDR3 coding DNA: TGTGCCAGCAGCGATCGAAGGGGCTATGGCTACACCTTC. Translating it yields CASSDRRGYGYTF.

The V call is TRBV18, the J call TRBJ2-1, with D tentatively TRBD2 (5 bases). Per germline, CDR1 KGHSH and CDR2 LQKENI. This CDR3 is 16 amino acids long. The germline V and J ends were trimmed by 1 base and 3 bases, with 13 bases remaining between them. The CDR3 sequence is CASSPLARLSYNEQFF. CDR3 bases: TGTGCCAGCTCACCACTCGCGAGACTAAGCTACAATGAGCAGTTCTTC. Full variable domain (remainder filled in from reference TRBV18 and TRBJ2-1): NAGVMQNPRHLVRRRGQEARLRCSPMKGHSHVYWYRQLPEEGLKFMVYLQKENIIDESGMPKERFSAEFPKEGPSILRIQQVVRGDSAAYFCASSPLARLSYNEQFFGPGTRLTVL.

This chain uses TRBV6-1 with TRBJ1-6; 8 bases line up with TRBD1. Looked up from germline, CDR1 is MNHNS and CDR2 is SASEGT. The CDR3 spans 18 residues. The junction had 11 bases not matched to a gene; V was cut back by 4 bases and J by 3 bases. The CDR3 nucleotides read TGTGCCAGCAGTGGGAAGCCCTGGGACAGGAACTATAATTCACCCCTCCACTTT. Encoded protein: CASSGKPWDRNYNSPLHF.

This chain uses TRBV27 with TRBJ1-2, with D uncertain. The CDR3 is 15 amino acids. CDR1 and CDR2 (germline): MNHEY, SMNVEV (reference sequence). V gave up 4 bases and J gave up 6 bases, with 18 bases separating them. The CDR3 region has the DNA TGTGCCAGCAGTTCCCGCGCTCTGAACAGACATGGCTACACCTTC. It encodes CASSSRALNRHGYTF.

This clone is a singleton in its sample. This sequence joins TRBV4-1 and TRBJ1-2; D not certain. The V gene lost 1 base and the J gene lost 7 bases, with 16 bases spanning the gap. The germline gives CDR1 MGHRA, CDR2 YSYEKL. The CDR3 is 15 amino acids. In nucleotides, the CDR3 is TGCGCCAGCAGCCAAGGGGGAGCTCCGGTGCGTGGCTACACCTTC. Translating gives CASSQGGAPVRGYTF.

The V call is TRBV4-3, the J call TRBJ2-3; TRBD2 agrees at 9 bases. The CDR3 extends over 17 amino acids. Losses at the gene ends were 0 bases for V and 5 bases for J; bases not matched to a gene: 9. Looked up from germline, CDR1 is LGHNA and CDR2 is YSLEER. DNA of the CDR3: TGCGCCAGCAGCCAAGATCCGGCGGGGGGGCTCGGAGATACGCAGTATTTT. This translates into CASSQDPAGGLGDTQYF.

The rearrangement links TRBV10-3 to TRBJ2-7; D ambiguous. CDR3 length: 13 amino acids. The ends were cut back, 3 bases at V and 1 base at J, with 7 bases in the middle. The germline V gene has CDR1 ENHRY and CDR2 SYGVKD. The CDR3 sequence is CAISENLSYEQYF. CDR3 sequence (DNA): TGTGCCATCAGTGAAAACCTATCCTACGAGCAGTACTTC.

The chain combines TRBV30 with TRBJ2-5; a possible D gene is TRBD2 (5 bases). The end of the DNA is better explained by TRBJ2-7, so the J call may be wrong. The CDR3 is made up of 12 amino acids. CDR1 and CDR2 from the germline V gene are GTSNPN and SVGIG (reference sequence). CDR3 loop: CAWRRDSYEQYF. The CDR3 DNA reads TGTGCCTGGAGGAGGGACTCCTACGAGCAGTACTTC.

J is TRBJ2-1 and V is TRBV7-9; possible D gene TRBD2, 6 bases. Germline V CDR1 and CDR2: SEHNR, FQNEAQ (reference sequence). There are 19 residues in the CDR3. Trimming pared 5 bases from V and 0 bases from J, leaving 23 bases between. CDR3 sequence: CASSKSFSLTRSSYNEQFF. The CDR3 DNA is TGTGCCAGCAGCAAAAGTTTTTCTTTGACTAGGAGCTCCTACAATGAGCAGTTCTTC.

This clone has only a few counts. The chain has TRBV28 and TRBJ2-1, with D uncertain. Trimming removed 10 bases at V and 9 bases at J, with 19 bases between. The CDR3 is 13 amino acids. Looked up from germline, CDR1 is MDHEN and CDR2 is SYDVKM. CDR3 in DNA: TGTGCCACCTCCAAGGCCCCCTCGGGTGAGCAGTTCTTC. As protein: CATSKAPSGEQFF.

V gene TRBV19 combines with J gene TRBJ1-2; D is ambiguous. Germline lookup yields CDR1 LNHDA and CDR2 SQIVND (reference sequence). V dropped 3 bases and J dropped 5 bases, with 13 bases sitting between them. The CDR3 contains 14 residues. The CDR3 bases are TGTGCCAGTAGTATCCAGATCGGAGAATATGGCTACACCTTC. Protein product: CASSIQIGEYGYTF.

The chain couples TRBV6-6 to TRBJ2-7; 10 bases agree with TRBD1. Trimming took 5 bases from V and 4 from J; bases not matched to a gene: 5. Germline V lookup: CDR1 MNHNY, CDR2 SVGAGI (reference sequence). The length of the CDR3 is 14 residues. CDR3 amino acids: CASSPRDRGYEQYF. Here the CDR3 DNA reads TGTGCCAGCAGTCCCCGGGACAGGGGTTACGAGCAGTACTTC.

This clone occurred once. The chain carries TRBV6-5 and TRBJ2-2, with D possibly being TRBD2 (5 bases). Trimming removed 2 bases at V and 5 bases at J, with 9 bases between. Germline assignment: CDR1 MNHEY and CDR2 SVGAGI. There are 14 residues in the CDR3. The CDR3 nucleotides are TGTGCCAGCAGTTACGCTGGGAGAACCGGGGAGCTGTTTTTT. Amino acids: CASSYAGRTGELFF.

This clone showed up just a few times. V is TRBV15 and J is TRBJ2-2, with 10 nucleotides matching TRBD2. CDR3 size: 17 residues. Trimming removed 5 bases from V and 6 bases from J; junction bases left unmatched: 12. Germline CDR1 reads LNHNV; CDR2 reads YYDKDF (reference sequence). Written as DNA, the CDR3 is TGTGCCACCAGCCAAAAGCTGAGCGGGAGGGCCGCCGGGGAGCTGTTTTTT. It codes for CATSQKLSGRAAGELFF. Supplemented by reference TRBV15 and TRBJ2-2, the full variable domain reads DAMVIQNPRYQVTQFGKPVTLSCSQTLNHNVMYWYQQKSSQAPKLLFHYYDKDFNNEADTPDNFQSRRPNTSFCFLDIRSPGLGDTAMYLCATSQKLSGRAAGELFFGEGSRLTVL.

A few counts support this clone. This chain links TRBV9 with TRBJ2-3; TRBD2 aligns across 10 bases. J gave up 1 base and V 0 bases, and 2 bases lay outside the gene matches. The CDR3 is made up of 16 amino acids. Germline CDR1 is SGDLS and CDR2 is YYNGEE. CDR3 coding DNA: TGTGCCAGCAGCGTAGGGCTAGCGGGGGGCACAGATACGCAGTATTTT. As protein: CASSVGLAGGTDTQYF.

V is TRBV2 and J is TRBJ2-3; 10 bases map to TRBD1. This CDR3 spans 16 amino acids. J lost 0 bases, V lost 8 bases, and 8 bases had no gene match. CDR1 is SNHLY, CDR2 FYNNEI, per germline. CDR3 residues: CASSPGQGLSTDTQYF. The CDR3, as DNA: TGTGCCAGCTCCCCGGGACAGGGGTTAAGCACAGATACGCAGTATTTT. The full variable domain, in which reference TRBV2 and TRBJ2-3 provide the parts outside the CDR3, is EPEVTQTPSHQVTQMGQEVILRCVPISNHLYFYWYRQILGQKVEFLVSFYNNEISEKSEIFDDQFSVERPDGSNFTLKIRSTKLEDSAMYFCASSPGQGLSTDTQYFGPGTRLTVL.

This chain links TRBV4-1 with TRBJ1-2; TRBD1 is a possible D gene (6 bases). The CDR3 is 15 residues long. V gave up 1 base and J gave up 8 bases, with 17 bases separating them. Per germline, CDR1 MGHRA and CDR2 YSYEKL. CDR3 nucleotide sequence: TGCGCCAGCAGCCAAGGGCTCCTGGGGGCGAAAGGCTACACCTTC. Translating it yields CASSQGLLGAKGYTF.

The sample holds a few counts of this clone. V usage is TRBV5-1 and J usage is TRBJ2-7, with 10 bases identical to TRBD1. Germline V gene lookup returns CDR1 SGHRS and CDR2 YFSETQ. This CDR3 is built from 16 residues. J lost 7 bases, V lost 4 bases, and 14 bases had no gene match. The CDR3, as DNA: TGCGCCAGCAGCCCCTCCGGGAGACAGGGGGCGTCTGAGCAGTACTTC. Protein product: CASSPSGRQGASEQYF.

J is TRBJ2-7 and V is TRBV14; 7 nucleotides agree with TRBD2. Per germline, CDR1 SGHDN and CDR2 FVKESK. The CDR3 runs 12 residues. The junction had 6 bases not matched to a gene; V was cut back by 2 bases and J by 11 bases. CDR3 loop: CASSQFGLVKYF. The DNA for the CDR3 is TGTGCCAGCAGCCAATTCGGACTAGTTAAGTACTTC.